A selection of T cell receptor beta chains follows, all from one sample in a study of T-cell memory formation after mild COVID-19. TCRdb reanalysed the 5' RACE reads using MiXCR and keeps one entry per CDR3 protein. The sample records around 400,000 distinct CDR3 sequences, 20% to 30% being singletons. The sample comprised PBMCs or a T cell subset sorted from them (not recorded which). These receptors were taken from an adult woman who had mild COVID-19 (a few samples of this study predate the infection). Cell type and time point are not known. CDR3s include the opening cysteine and the closing phenylalanine or tryptophan. A D gene is named only where the DNA matches it firmly. Expanded clones get a size class; other rows say once, few or many, or leave the size out.

D gene	clone size	V gene	J gene	CDR3 length	CDR3 protein	CDR3 DNA
TRBD1	few	TRBV5-1	TRBJ2-3	15	CASSRGQGEADTQYF	TGCGCCAGCAGTCGTGGACAGGGGGAGGCAGATACGCAGTATTTT
TRBD1	few	TRBV7-3	TRBJ2-5	16	CASSLGGQGAGETQYF	TGTGCCAGCAGCTTAGGGGGACAGGGGGCAGGAGAGACCCAGTACTTC
NA	NA	TRBV3-1	TRBJ2-5	14	CASNLRGYQETQYF	TGTGCCAGCAACCTTCGCGGGTACCAAGAGACCCAGTACTTC
NA	NA	TRBV20-1	TRBJ1-2	15	CSARVPGRLERGYTF	TGCAGTGCTAGGGTTCCGGGACGGCTAGAGCGAGGCTACACCTTC
TRBD1	few	TRBV12-3/TRBV12-4	TRBJ1-5	14	CASRAGQRNQPQHF	TGTGCCAGCAGGGCGGGACAGAGAAATCAGCCCCAGCATTTT
NA	NA	TRBV24-1	TRBJ2-2	18	CATSDSVDPFRYTGELFF	TGTGCCACCAGTGATTCCGTCGACCCGTTCCGGTACACCGGGGAGCTGTTTTTT
NA	NA	TRBV7-9	TRBJ2-7	13	CASSLAKGYEQYF	TGTGCCAGCAGCTTAGCGAAGGGGTACGAGCAGTACTTC
NA	NA	TRBV7-2	TRBJ1-1	15	CASSQGPYENTEAFF	TGTGCCAGCAGCCAGGGCCCATATGAGAACACTGAAGCTTTCTTT
NA	NA	TRBV28	TRBJ2-1	15	CASSLPGVPYNEQFF	TGTGCCAGCAGCTTACCAGGGGTCCCCTACAATGAGCAGTTCTTC
NA	NA	TRBV7-8	TRBJ1-5	15	CASSLARLSNQPQHF	TGTGCCAGCAGCTTAGCCAGACTTAGCAATCAGCCCCAGCATTTT
NA	NA	TRBV18	TRBJ2-3	13	CASSPTGETKQYF	TGTGCCAGCTCACCGACCGGAGAGACAAAGCAGTATTTT
NA	NA	TRBV6-2/TRBV6-3	TRBJ2-5	15	CASRERGATQETQYF	TGTGCCAGCAGGGAGAGAGGGGCTACCCAGGAGACCCAGTACTTC
NA	NA	TRBV7-9	TRBJ2-3	14	CASSGTGVTDTQYF	TGTGCCAGCAGCGGGACGGGCGTCACAGATACGCAGTATTTT
TRBD2	few	TRBV12-3/TRBV12-4	TRBJ2-5	13	CASMEGGPETQYF	TGTGCCAGCATGGAGGGAGGGCCTGAGACCCAGTACTTC
NA	NA	TRBV7-9	TRBJ2-2	14	CASSLTRGTGELFF	TGTGCCAGCAGCTTAACTAGGGGCACCGGGGAGCTGTTTTTT
NA	NA	TRBV2	TRBJ1-1	12	CASHREDTEAFF	TGTGCCAGTCACCGGGAGGACACTGAAGCTTTCTTT
NA	NA	TRBV9	TRBJ2-1	16	CASSVPRAEALNEQFF	TGTGCCAGCAGCGTGCCGAGAGCGGAAGCACTCAATGAGCAGTTCTTC
NA	few	TRBV6-2/TRBV6-3	TRBJ2-6	17	CASSYWSGGSGANVLTF	TGTGCCAGCAGTTACTGGTCCGGCGGCTCTGGGGCCAACGTCCTGACTTTC
TRBD1	NA	TRBV18	TRBJ2-5	19	CASSPIPVGQGSLRETQYF	TGTGCCAGCTCACCAATCCCCGTCGGACAGGGGTCCCTAAGGGAGACCCAGTACTTC
TRBD1	once	TRBV6-2/TRBV6-3	TRBJ1-2	15	CASSVAGTGNYGYTF	TGTGCCAGCAGTGTAGCCGGGACAGGGAACTATGGCTACACCTTC
TRBD2	NA	TRBV29-1	TRBJ2-1	15	CSAPRGTSAHNEQFF	TGCAGCGCCCCGAGGGGGACTAGCGCCCACAATGAGCAGTTCTTC
NA	few	TRBV4-2	TRBJ1-2	18	CASSQAEWADRTHYGYTF	TGTGCCAGCAGCCAGGCGGAGTGGGCAGACAGAACCCACTATGGCTACACCTTC
TRBD1	NA	TRBV20-1	TRBJ2-5	17	CSARDYRGRGSQETQYF	TGCAGTGCTAGAGATTACAGGGGGCGCGGGTCCCAGGAGACCCAGTACTTC
NA	NA	TRBV30	TRBJ1-1	14	CAWSALEGNTEAYF	TGTGCCTGGAGCGCCCTCGAGGGGAACACTGAAGCTTACTTT
TRBD2	NA	TRBV4-3	TRBJ2-7	19	CASSQDLAGVDYGAYEQYF	TGCGCCAGCAGCCAAGATCTAGCGGGAGTAGATTATGGGGCCTACGAGCAGTACTTC
NA	NA	TRBV11-2	TRBJ2-3	11	CASSLAGEAHF	TGTGCCAGCAGCTTAGCGGGGGAGGCCCATTTT
NA	few	TRBV6-1	TRBJ1-5	16	CASRRRDNSDNQPQHF	TGTGCCAGCAGAAGGAGGGATAATTCTGACAATCAGCCCCAGCATTTT
NA	few	TRBV7-9	TRBJ1-1	14	CASSLSTADAEAFF	TGTGCCAGCAGCTTATCGACAGCGGACGCTGAAGCTTTCTTT
TRBD1	many	TRBV24-1	TRBJ2-1	15	CATSVRTGFRNEQFF	TGTGCCACCAGTGTTAGGACAGGGTTCCGGAATGAGCAGTTCTTC
NA	few	TRBV5-6	TRBJ2-3	15	CASSGELRPTDTQYF	TGTGCCAGCAGCGGGGAGTTGCGTCCCACAGATACGCAGTATTTT
NA	few	TRBV19	TRBJ1-1	10	CASSAGEAFF	TGTGCCAGTAGTGCGGGTGAAGCTTTCTTT
TRBD2	few	TRBV7-9	TRBJ2-1	15	CASRAGGESYNEQFF	TGTGCCAGCAGGGCGGGAGGGGAGTCCTACAATGAGCAGTTCTTC
NA	NA	TRBV9	TRBJ1-1	15	CASSVDRVKNTEAFF	TGTGCCAGCAGCGTAGACCGGGTTAAAAACACTGAAGCTTTCTTT
TRBD1	few	TRBV5-6	TRBJ1-3	15	CASSLTGGTGNTIYF	TGTGCCAGCAGCTTGACAGGGGGAACTGGAAACACCATATATTTT
NA	NA	TRBV9	TRBJ2-7	14	CASSVEEVSYEQYF	TGTGCCAGCAGCGTAGAAGAGGTTTCCTACGAGCAGTACTTC